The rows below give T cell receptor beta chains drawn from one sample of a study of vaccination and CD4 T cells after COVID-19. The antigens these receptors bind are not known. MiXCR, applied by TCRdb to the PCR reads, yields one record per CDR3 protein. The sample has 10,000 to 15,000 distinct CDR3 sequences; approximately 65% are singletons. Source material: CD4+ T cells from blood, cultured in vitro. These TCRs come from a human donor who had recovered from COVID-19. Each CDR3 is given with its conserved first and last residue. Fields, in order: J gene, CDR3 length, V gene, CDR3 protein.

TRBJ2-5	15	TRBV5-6	CASSLLAGGVGTQYF
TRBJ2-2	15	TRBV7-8	CASSLVFQNTGELFF
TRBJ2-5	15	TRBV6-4	CASSVLAGAGETQYF
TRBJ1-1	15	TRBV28	CASSLMGQTATEAFF
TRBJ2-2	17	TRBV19	CASILASGRGNTGELFF
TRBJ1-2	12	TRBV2	CASSEGVYGYTF
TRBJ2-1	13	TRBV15	CATSRAQYNEQFF
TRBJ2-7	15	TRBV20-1	CSARDWGQGSHEQYF
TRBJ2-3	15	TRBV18	CASSVGQGPSDTQYF
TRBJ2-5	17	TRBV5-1	CASSLAAYRGLGEIQYF
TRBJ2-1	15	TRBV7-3	CASSMQGSINNEQFF
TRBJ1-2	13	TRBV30	CAWSVLGRGGYTF
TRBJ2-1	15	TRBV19	CASSVGTSGYNEQFF
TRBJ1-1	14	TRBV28	CASRSGEDYTEAFF
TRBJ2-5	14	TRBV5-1	CASSLIGPQETQYF
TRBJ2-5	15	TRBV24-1	CATSDPGQSQETQYF
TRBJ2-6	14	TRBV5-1	CASSGHSGANVLTF
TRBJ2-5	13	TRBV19	CASSLGTSATQYF
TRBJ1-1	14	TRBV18	CASTGTGANTEAFF
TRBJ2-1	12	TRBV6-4	CASNLGDNEQFF
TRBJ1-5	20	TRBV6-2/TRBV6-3	CASSYFVGQGLSYSNQPQHF
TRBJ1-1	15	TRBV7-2	CASSPDAGHYTEAFF
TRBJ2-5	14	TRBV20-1	CSARVDGTWETQYF
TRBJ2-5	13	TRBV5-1	CASSVVLSETQYF
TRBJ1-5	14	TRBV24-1	CATSEPESNQPQHF
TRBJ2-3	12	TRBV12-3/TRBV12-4	CATRQGADTQYF
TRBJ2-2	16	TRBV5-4	CASSFIAGVGTGELFF
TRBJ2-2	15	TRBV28	CASSLRDWNTGELFF
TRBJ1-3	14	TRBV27	CASSDRTGGHTIYF
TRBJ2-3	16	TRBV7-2	CASSPTSGRGTDTQYF
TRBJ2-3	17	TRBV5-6	CASSWVVGSLDTDTQYF
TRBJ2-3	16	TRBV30	CAWRIEDRGRGDTQYF
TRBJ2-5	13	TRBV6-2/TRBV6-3	CASSKTSKETQYF
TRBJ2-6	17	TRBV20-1	CSARRQGTPSGANVLTF
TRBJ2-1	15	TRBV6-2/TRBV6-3	CASSLGTGEWNEQFF
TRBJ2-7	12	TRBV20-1	CSASLAGYEQYF
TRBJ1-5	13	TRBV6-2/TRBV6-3	CASRGTGGQPQHF
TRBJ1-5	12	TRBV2	CASSGEGQPQHF
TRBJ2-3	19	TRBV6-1	CASSDPSFVRLPSTDTQYF
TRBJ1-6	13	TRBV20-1	CSARDSADSPLHF
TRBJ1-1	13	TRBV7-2	CASSFTGNTEAFF
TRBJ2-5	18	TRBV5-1	CASSLAAGLAGSQETQYF
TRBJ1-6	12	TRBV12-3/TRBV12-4	CASSPTFPPLHF
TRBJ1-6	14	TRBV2	CASSAAAPGSPLHF
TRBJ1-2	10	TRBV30	CACGSYGYTF
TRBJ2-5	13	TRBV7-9	CASTPTAGETQYF
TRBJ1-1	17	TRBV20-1	CSARKSAGHSLNTEAFF
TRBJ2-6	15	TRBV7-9	CASNPDRSGANVLTF
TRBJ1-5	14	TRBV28	CASSFGGAGQPQHF
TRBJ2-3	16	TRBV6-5	CASSYSNPSRADTQYF
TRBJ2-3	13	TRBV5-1	CASSRSSTDTQYF
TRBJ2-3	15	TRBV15	CATSRDKSRRDTQYF
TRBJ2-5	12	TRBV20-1	CSASAAQETQYF
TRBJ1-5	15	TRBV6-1	CASSISASTNRPQHF